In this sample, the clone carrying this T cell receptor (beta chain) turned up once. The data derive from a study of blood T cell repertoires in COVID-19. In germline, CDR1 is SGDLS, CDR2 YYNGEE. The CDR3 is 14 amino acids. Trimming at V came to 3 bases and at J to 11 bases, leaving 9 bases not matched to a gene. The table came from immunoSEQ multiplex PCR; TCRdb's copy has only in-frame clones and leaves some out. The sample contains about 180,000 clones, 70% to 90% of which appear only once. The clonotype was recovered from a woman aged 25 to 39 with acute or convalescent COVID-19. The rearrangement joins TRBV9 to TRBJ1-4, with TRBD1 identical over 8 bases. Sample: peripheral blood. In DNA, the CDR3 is TGTGCCAGCAGCGCGGGACAGGATATAAAGAAACTGTTTTTT. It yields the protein CASSAGQDIKKLFF.